This TCR beta chain was obtained from a study of cytomegalovirus exposure and HLA in healthy donors. Study context: For the 300 to 400 genotyped donors, around 76% fell within the Caucasian-associated ancestry cluster. Overall study results and limits: Clonal expansion was found to be greater in HLA-associated TCR beta chains than in equally common others in a later analysis. Later analysis identified several of the most significant clusters that appeared linked to common viral pathogens. Researchers counted 164 TCR beta chains as cytomegalovirus-associated.

This CDR3 has 15 residues. Germline CDR1 and CDR2: SEHNR and FQNEAQ (reference sequence). This PCR relied on a set of 60 Vbeta primers and 13 Jbeta primers. The assay was immunoSEQ multiplex PCR, and TCRdb's table has in-frame clones only and misses some. The sample records tens of thousands of clones, around 74% being singletons. In regard to this clone: Antigen: not known. An end of the junction does not agree with germline; a read error may underlie this.

The sequencing input was PBMCs. The sequence was obtained from a man under 40 in good health and CMV-seropositive. The rearrangement uses TRBV7-9 and TRBJ1-2; 7 bases are shared with TRBD1. CDR3 amino acids: CASSYSGGSNYGHTF. In nucleotides, the CDR3 is TGTGCCAGCAGCTATTCAGGGGGTTCAAACTATGGCCACACCTTC.